This TCR beta chain was identified in a study of T-cell reconstitution after alpha-beta-depleted transplantation in children. The V gene's germline CDR1 is SGHAT and CDR2 FQNNGV. Trimming cost V 1 base and J 5 bases; bases outside gene matches: 11. This CDR3 is built from 19 residues. Unique molecular identifiers were built into the TCRbeta library. TCRdb passed the PCR reads through MiXCR, listing each CDR3 protein once. The sample consists of roughly 300,000 distinct CDR3 sequences, about a tenth of them appearing once. This sequence originates from a human donor who donated a stem cell graft to a child with acute lymphoblastic leukemia. The V gene is TRBV11-2, the J gene TRBJ2-1; 13 bases fit TRBD2. The sample consisted of PBMCs from the stem cell graft donor, taken from the stem cell graft. CDR3 loop: CASSLGQTSGRRGHNEQFF. In DNA form, the CDR3 reads TGTGCCAGCAGCTTAGGTCAGACTAGCGGGAGGAGAGGGCACAATGAGCAGTTCTTC.